This note documents a single T cell receptor beta chain sequence. This sample was taken from a study of OX40 agonist ivuxolimab in advanced cancers. Only in-frame clones appear in the TCRdb table, and some are missing; sequencing was by immunoSEQ multiplex PCR. The top ten clones hold less than 25% of a sample with around 34,000 clones, about 82% of them seen once. V lost 5 bases to trimming and J lost 5 bases, with 17 bases between them. The CDR3 contains 15 residues. The V gene's germline CDR1 is SGHTA and CDR2 FQGTGA. Exclusion applied to patients with autoimmune disease history or systemic immunosuppression.

The source is an adult with an advanced solid tumor such as melanoma, head and neck, liver or kidney cancer. The chain joins TRBV7-3 to TRBJ2-3, with a tentative D call TRBD2 (6 bases). The source material was CD4+ or CD8+ T cells sorted from blood, sampled in a trial of the OX40 agonist ivuxolimab. The CDR3 DNA sequence: TGTGCCAGCAGCGGAGGTTCGGGAGCGGGAGATACGCAGTATTTT. It specifies CASSGGSGAGDTQYF.